This T cell receptor beta chain was documented in a study of identical twins. Trimming shortened V by 4 bases and J by 5 bases, and 10 bases separated the two germline ends. Germline V gene lookup returns CDR1 SQVTM and CDR2 ANQGSEA. This CDR3 has 12 amino acids. Using its own MiXCR run on the 5' RACE reads, TCRdb lists one record per CDR3 protein. This table holds about 520,000 distinct CDR3 sequences, under 25% found once. There are a few counts of this clonotype. The data also belong to a second study, concerning T cells expressing NK-cell markers. From that report: There were seven HCMV-seropositive donors and one seronegative donor among the eight sequenced. Sorting was restricted to alpha-beta TCR T cells by an anti-gamma-delta TCR antibody in several experiments. A handful of donors carried dominant NKG2C+ clonotypes that made up roughly 1.0-8% of their CD8+ T cells.

This chain links TRBV29-1 with TRBJ2-3, with D perhaps TRBD2 (5 bases). This receptor was taken from a young woman in good health. The sample was CD4+ T cells sorted from blood. CDR3 DNA: TGCAGCGTTGCGTTAGGGAGAGATACGCAGTATTTT. Amino acid sequence: CSVALGRDTQYF.